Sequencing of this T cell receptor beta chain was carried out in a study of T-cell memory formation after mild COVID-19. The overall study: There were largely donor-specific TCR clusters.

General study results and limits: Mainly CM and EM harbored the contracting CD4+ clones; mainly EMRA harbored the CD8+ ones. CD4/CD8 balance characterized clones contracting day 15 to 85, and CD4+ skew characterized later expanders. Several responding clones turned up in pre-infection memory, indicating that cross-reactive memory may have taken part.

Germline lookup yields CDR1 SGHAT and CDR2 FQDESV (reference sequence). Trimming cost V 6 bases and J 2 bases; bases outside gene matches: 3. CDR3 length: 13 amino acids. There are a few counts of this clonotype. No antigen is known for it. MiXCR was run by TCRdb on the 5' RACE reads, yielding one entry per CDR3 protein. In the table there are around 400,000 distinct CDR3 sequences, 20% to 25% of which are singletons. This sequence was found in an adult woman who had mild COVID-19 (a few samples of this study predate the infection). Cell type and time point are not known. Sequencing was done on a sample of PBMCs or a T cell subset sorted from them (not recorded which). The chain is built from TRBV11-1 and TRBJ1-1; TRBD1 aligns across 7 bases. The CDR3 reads CASRWDRNTEAFF. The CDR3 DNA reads TGTGCCAGCAGGTGGGACAGAAACACTGAAGCTTTCTTT.